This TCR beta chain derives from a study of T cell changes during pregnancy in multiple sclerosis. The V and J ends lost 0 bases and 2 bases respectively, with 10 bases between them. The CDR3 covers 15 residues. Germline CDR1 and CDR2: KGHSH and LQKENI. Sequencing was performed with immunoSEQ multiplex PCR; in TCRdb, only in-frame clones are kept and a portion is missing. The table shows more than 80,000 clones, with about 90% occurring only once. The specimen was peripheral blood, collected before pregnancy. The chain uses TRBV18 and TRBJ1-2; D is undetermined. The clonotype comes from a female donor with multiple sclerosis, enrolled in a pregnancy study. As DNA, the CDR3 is TGTGCCAGCTCACCACCGGGCCGATCCAACTATGGCTACACCTTC. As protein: CASSPPGRSNYGYTF.